This TCR beta chain comes out of a study of CD8 T cells in Susac syndrome. CD8+ and CD4+ blood T cells underwent TCR beta sequencing. Relapsing-remitting disease, either stable or active, was present in the multiple sclerosis controls, who were treatment-naive patients. Random hexamers were used to reverse transcribe the RNA input (about 0.45 to 1 ug). TCRdb processed the immunoSEQ multiplex PCR reads anew with MiXCR; each CDR3 protein has one entry. Among about 150,000 distinct CDR3 sequences listed, 90% to 95% were seen once. V lost 7 bases and J lost 1; bases outside the gene matches: 6. Germline V CDR1 and CDR2: MDHEN, SYDVKM. The CDR3 totals 14 residues.

The TCR comes from a human donor with multiple sclerosis. The sample was CD4+ T cells from PBMCs. This chain joins TRBV28 and TRBJ1-2; TRBD1 aligns across 7 bases. The CDR3 sequence: CASTPQGGNYGYTF. CDR3 nucleotide sequence: TGTGCCAGCACCCCGCAGGGGGGTAACTATGGCTACACCTTC.